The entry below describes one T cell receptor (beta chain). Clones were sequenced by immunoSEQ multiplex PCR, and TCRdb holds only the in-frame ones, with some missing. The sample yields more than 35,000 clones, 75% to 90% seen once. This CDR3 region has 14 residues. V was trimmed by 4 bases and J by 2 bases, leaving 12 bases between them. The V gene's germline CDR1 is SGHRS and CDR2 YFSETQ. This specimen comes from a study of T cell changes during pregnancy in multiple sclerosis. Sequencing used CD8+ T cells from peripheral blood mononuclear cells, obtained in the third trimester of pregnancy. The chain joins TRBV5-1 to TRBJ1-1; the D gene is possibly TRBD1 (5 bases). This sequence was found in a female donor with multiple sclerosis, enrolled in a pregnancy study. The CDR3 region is CASSPRVLNTEAFF. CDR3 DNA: TGCGCCAGCAGCCCCAGGGTGTTAAACACTGAAGCTTTCTTT.